The 21 T cell receptor beta chains reported below all come from one sample, sequenced in a study of cytomegalovirus exposure and HLA in healthy donors. Profiled with immunoSEQ multiplex PCR; TCRdb holds only in-frame clones, not every one. The table lists just under 150,000 clones, roughly 87% of them singletons. Sequencing was carried out using PBMCs. Receptors originate from a man younger than 35 in good health and CMV-seropositive.

The chain's CDR3 is CASSPRLKGTNEKLFF. The CDR3 DNA is TGTGCCAGCAGCCCCCGCCTTAAGGGGACTAATGAAAAACTGTTTTTT. This chain uses TRBV9 with TRBJ1-4, with D tentatively TRBD1 (5 bases). The V gene lost 4 bases and the J gene lost 2 bases, with 15 bases spanning the gap. Germline values: CDR1 SGDLS, CDR2 YYNGEE. There are 16 residues in the CDR3. The whole variable domain, remainder taken from reference TRBV9 and TRBJ1-4, is DSGVTQTPKHLITATGQRVTLRCSPRSGDLSVYWYQQSLDQGLQFLIQYYNGEERAKGNILERFSAQQFPDLHSELNLSSLELGDSALYFCASSPRLKGTNEKLFFGSGTQLSVL.

The rearrangement uses TRBV27 and TRBJ1-5; D gene unclear. The CDR3 is 14 amino acids. Deletions cut 6 bases from V and 2 bases from J, with 11 bases between. The germline V gene encodes CDR1 MNHEY and CDR2 SMNVEV (reference sequence). The CDR3 sequence is CASSPGMGNQPQHF. For the CDR3, the DNA is TGTGCCAGCAGCCCGGGGATGGGCAATCAGCCCCAGCATTTT.

The J gene is TRBJ1-1, the V gene TRBV6-5, with D possibly being TRBD1 (5 bases). Trimming removed 7 bases from V and 11 bases from J, with 23 bases in between. This CDR3 contains 14 residues. In germline, CDR1 is MNHEY, CDR2 SVGAGI. For the CDR3, the DNA is TGTGCCAGCACCGGGACTATTCAGACCCCCAAGGCTTTCTTT. Translated: CASTGTIQTPKAFF.

The chain is built from TRBV27 and TRBJ2-1; D remains unclear. CDR3 length: 12 residues. V dropped 2 bases and J dropped 7 bases, with 6 bases sitting between them. The germline CDR1 and CDR2 sequences are MNHEY and SMNVEV (reference sequence). Here the CDR3 reads CASSLGANEQFF. CDR3 DNA sequence: TGTGCCAGCAGTTTAGGAGCGAATGAGCAGTTCTTC.

The CDR3 DNA sequence: TGTGCCAGCTCACCAGTGCCAACTGGGACTAGCGGGAGGGAGCAGTACTTC. The encoded protein is CASSPVPTGTSGREQYF. The V call is TRBV18, the J call TRBJ2-7, with 15 bases matching TRBD2. CDR1 is KGHSH and CDR2 is LQKENI in the germline V gene. The CDR3 runs 17 residues. V trimming: 2 bases; J trimming: 7 bases; junction bases outside the gene matches: 9.

In regard to this clone: The identical CDR3 is also encoded by other nucleotide sequences in the sample. The CDR3 nucleotides are TGTGCCAGCAGCTTGACAGGGGGCTCCTACGAGCAGTACTTC. It encodes CASSLTGGSYEQYF. The chain links TRBV7-9 to TRBJ2-7, with 9 bases aligning to TRBD1. CDR1 and CDR2 (germline): SEHNR, FQNEAQ (reference sequence). With V trimmed by 3 bases and J by 0 bases, 0 bases remained unmatched. CDR3 length equals 14 residues.

The V gene is TRBV19, the J gene TRBJ2-2; 10 bases map to TRBD1. This CDR3 comprises 16 residues. The V gene's germline CDR1 is LNHDA and CDR2 SQIVND (reference sequence). Unmatched junction bases numbered 7, after V lost 3 bases and J lost 6 bases. In DNA, the CDR3 is TGTGCCAGTAGTATCGGACAGGGGGTTTTATCCGGGGAGCTGTTTTTT. Its translation is CASSIGQGVLSGELFF.

V is TRBV9 and J is TRBJ2-1, with 7 bases lining up with TRBD2. This CDR3 is 11 amino acids long. Germline lookup yields CDR1 SGDLS and CDR2 YYNGEE. J gave up 5 bases and V 8 bases, and 1 base lay outside the gene matches. CDR3 sequence reads: CASGTNNEQFF. The DNA for the CDR3 is TGTGCCAGTGGGACTAACAATGAGCAGTTCTTC.

The CDR3 loop is CASSLVGTGYGYTF. CDR3 bases: TGTGCCAGCAGTCTAGTAGGGACAGGCTATGGCTACACCTTC. The rearrangement joins TRBV28 to TRBJ1-2, with 8 bases that match TRBD1. The CDR3 totals 14 residues. After removal of 5 bases from V and 4 bases from J, the junction contained 6 bases not matched to a gene. The germline V gene encodes CDR1 MDHEN and CDR2 SYDVKM.

The chain links TRBV5-1 to TRBJ1-2; D might be TRBD1 (6 bases). Germline V gene lookup returns CDR1 SGHRS and CDR2 YFSETQ. Between the trimmed V and J ends, which lost 0 bases and 8 bases, there was a span of 17 bases. The CDR3 is 15 amino acids. The CDR3 protein is CASSLGTGNLWGYTF. CDR3 sequence (DNA): TGCGCCAGCAGCTTGGGTACAGGGAATCTGTGGGGCTACACCTTC.

The chain links TRBV9 to TRBJ2-3; 12 nucleotides match TRBD2. Germline V gives CDR1 SGDLS, CDR2 YYNGEE. Unmatched junction bases numbered 2, after V lost 0 bases and J lost 6 bases. The CDR3 contains 15 residues. The CDR3 DNA reads TGTGCCAGCAGCGTAGGACTAGCGGGAGTGGATACGCAGTATTTT. Translated, it gives CASSVGLAGVDTQYF.

As for this clone: Other nucleotide sequences in the sample specify the same CDR3. This chain uses TRBV4-1 with TRBJ1-4, with 12 bases that match TRBD1. The CDR3 consists of 15 residues. V lost 1 base to trimming and J lost 8 bases; unmatched junction nucleotides: 2. Per germline, CDR1 MGHRA and CDR2 YSYEKL. CDR3 nucleotide sequence: TGCGCCAGCAGCCAAGTTGGGACAGGGGGCGAAAAACTGTTTTTT. Protein sequence: CASSQVGTGGEKLFF.

The chain joins TRBV10-3 to TRBJ1-1; D gene unclear. Germline lookup yields CDR1 ENHRY and CDR2 SYGVKD. The CDR3 totals 14 residues. Trimming stripped 11 bases from V and 1 base from J, with 17 bases between. CDR3 nucleotides: TGTGCCTCCCGCGGGCGTCTTGAGAACACTGAAGCTTTCTTT. Its translation: CASRGRLENTEAFF.

Notes on this clone: One end of the junction does not line up with germline, which may come from a read error. The chain carries TRBV4-1 and TRBJ1-5, with unresolved D. This CDR3 region has 16 residues. CDR1 MGHRA and CDR2 YSYEKL come from the germline V gene. CDR3 sequence (DNA): TGCGCCAGCAGCCAACGGGGAGGTAGTAGCAATCAACCCCAGCATTTT. Residues: CASSQRGGSSNQPQHF.

The chain employs TRBV6-5 and TRBJ1-2; D gene ambiguous. The CDR3 totals 14 residues. Per the germline V gene, CDR1 is MNHEY and CDR2 is SVGAGI. V dropped 5 bases and J dropped 8 bases, with 18 bases sitting between them. The CDR3 is CASSQINKRGGYTF. The CDR3 region has the DNA TGTGCCAGCAGTCAGATTAATAAGAGAGGAGGCTACACCTTC.

The V call is TRBV5-1, the J call TRBJ2-2; TRBD1 agrees at 8 bases. Germline loops: CDR1 SGHRS, CDR2 YFSETQ. The V gene end was trimmed by 1 base and the J gene end by 2 bases; junction bases not matched to a gene: 7. The CDR3 has 17 residues. The CDR3: CASSLSQGASNTGELFF. The CDR3 nucleotides are TGCGCCAGCAGCTTGAGCCAGGGGGCGTCAAACACCGGGGAGCTGTTTTTT.

The chain joins TRBV2 to TRBJ1-1, with D tentatively TRBD1 (6 bases). This CDR3 is built from 14 residues. Trimming shortened V by 6 bases and J by 1 base, and 12 bases separated the two germline ends. Per germline, CDR1 SNHLY and CDR2 FYNNEI. The CDR3 sequence: CASREDRSNTEAFF. For the CDR3, the DNA is TGTGCCAGCAGGGAGGACAGATCGAACACTGAAGCTTTCTTT.

The V call is TRBV9, the J call TRBJ2-7, with 8 bases that match TRBD1. Germline V lookup: CDR1 SGDLS, CDR2 YYNGEE. V lost 3 bases, J lost 6 bases, and 5 bases stayed unmatched. CDR3 length: 13 residues. The CDR3 protein is CASSGDGTGEQYF. DNA of the CDR3: TGTGCCAGCAGCGGAGACGGGACAGGCGAGCAGTACTTC.

The chain joins TRBV6-5 to TRBJ1-1; 8 bases match TRBD1. Per germline, CDR1 MNHEY and CDR2 SVGAGI. This CDR3 region has 15 residues. V was clipped by 2 bases and J by 1 base; unmatched bases: 3. The CDR3 reads CASSYGQGRNTEAFF. In nucleotides, the CDR3 is TGTGCCAGCAGTTACGGACAGGGTCGGAACACTGAAGCTTTCTTT.

The chain combines TRBV25-1 with TRBJ2-2; no definite D call. Germline CDR1 is MGHDK and CDR2 is SYGVNS. V lost 7 bases and J lost 6, with 6 bases in between. The CDR3 loop spans 11 amino acids. The CDR3 loop reads CASTVSGELFF. In DNA form, the CDR3 reads TGTGCCAGCACAGTGTCCGGGGAGCTGTTTTTT.

The chain combines TRBV9 with TRBJ1-2, with TRBD1 as a possible D gene (6 bases). CDR3 length: 17 amino acids. Germline CDR1 and CDR2: SGDLS and YYNGEE. V lost 2 bases, J lost 3 bases, and 20 bases lay in between. CDR3 region: CASSVSRTAIGDYGYTF. CDR3 nucleotides: TGTGCCAGCAGCGTGAGCCGGACAGCGATAGGGGACTATGGCTACACCTTC.